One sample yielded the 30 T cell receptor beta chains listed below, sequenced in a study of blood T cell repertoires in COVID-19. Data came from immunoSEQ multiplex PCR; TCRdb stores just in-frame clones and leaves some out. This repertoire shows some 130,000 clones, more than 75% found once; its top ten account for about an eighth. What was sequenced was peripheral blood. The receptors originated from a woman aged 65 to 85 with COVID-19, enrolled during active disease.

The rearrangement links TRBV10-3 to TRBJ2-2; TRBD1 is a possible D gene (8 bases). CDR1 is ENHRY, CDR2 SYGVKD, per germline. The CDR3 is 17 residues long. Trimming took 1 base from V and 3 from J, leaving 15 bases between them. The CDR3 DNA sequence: TGTGCCATCAGTGAGTACAGGGGGGGCTTGGACACCGGGGAGCTGTTTTTT. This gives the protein CAISEYRGGLDTGELFF.

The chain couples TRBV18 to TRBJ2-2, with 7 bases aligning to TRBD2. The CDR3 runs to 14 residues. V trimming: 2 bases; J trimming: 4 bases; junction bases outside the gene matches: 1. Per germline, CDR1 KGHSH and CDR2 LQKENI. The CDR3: CASSPGRVTGELFF. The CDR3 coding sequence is TGTGCCAGCTCACCAGGGAGGGTCACCGGGGAGCTGTTTTTT. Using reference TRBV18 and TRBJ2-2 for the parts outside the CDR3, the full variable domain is NAGVMQNPRHLVRRRGQEARLRCSPMKGHSHVYWYRQLPEEGLKFMVYLQKENIIDESGMPKERFSAEFPKEGPSILRIQQVVRGDSAAYFCASSPGRVTGELFFGEGSRLTVL.

CDR3 region: CASSLGGYADTQYF. CDR3 nucleotide sequence: TGCGCCAGCAGCCTCGGGGGGTACGCAGATACGCAGTATTTT. The chain has TRBV5-1 and TRBJ2-3; 7 nucleotides agree with TRBD2. CDR1 and CDR2 (germline): SGHRS, YFSETQ. This CDR3 spans 14 amino acids. V trimming: 4 bases; J trimming: 4 bases; junction bases outside the gene matches: 6.

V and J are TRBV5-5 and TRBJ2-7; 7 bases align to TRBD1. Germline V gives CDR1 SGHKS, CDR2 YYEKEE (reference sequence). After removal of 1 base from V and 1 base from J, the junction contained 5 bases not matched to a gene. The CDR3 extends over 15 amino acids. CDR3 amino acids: CASSLTGTASYEQYF. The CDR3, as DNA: TGTGCCAGCAGCTTGACCGGGACAGCGTCCTACGAGCAGTACTTC.

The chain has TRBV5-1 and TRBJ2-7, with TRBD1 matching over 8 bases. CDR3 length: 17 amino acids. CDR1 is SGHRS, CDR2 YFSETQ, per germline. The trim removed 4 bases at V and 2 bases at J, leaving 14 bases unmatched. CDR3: CASSPTPQGALAYEQYF. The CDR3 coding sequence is TGCGCCAGCAGCCCGACACCCCAGGGGGCTCTGGCCTACGAGCAGTACTTC. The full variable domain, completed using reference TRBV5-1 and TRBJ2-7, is KAGVTQTPRYLIKTRGQQVTLSCSPISGHRSVSWYQQTPGQGLQFLFEYFSETQRNKGNFPGRFSGRQFSNSRSEMNVSTLELGDSALYLCASSPTPQGALAYEQYFGPGTRLTVT.

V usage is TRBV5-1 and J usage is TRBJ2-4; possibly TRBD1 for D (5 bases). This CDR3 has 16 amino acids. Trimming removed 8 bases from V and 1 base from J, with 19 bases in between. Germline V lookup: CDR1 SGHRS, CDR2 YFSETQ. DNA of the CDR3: TGCGCCAGGCCCCAAGGCAGGGTACGGGCCAAAAACATTCAGTACTTC. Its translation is CARPQGRVRAKNIQYF. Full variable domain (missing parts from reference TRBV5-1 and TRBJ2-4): KAGVTQTPRYLIKTRGQQVTLSCSPISGHRSVSWYQQTPGQGLQFLFEYFSETQRNKGNFPGRFSGRQFSNSRSEMNVSTLELGDSALYLCARPQGRVRAKNIQYFGAGTRLSVL.

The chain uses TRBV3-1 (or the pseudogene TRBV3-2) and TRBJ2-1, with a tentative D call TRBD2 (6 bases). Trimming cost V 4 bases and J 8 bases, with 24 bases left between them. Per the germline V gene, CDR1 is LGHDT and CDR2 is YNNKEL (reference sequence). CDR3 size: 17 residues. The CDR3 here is CASSRGRESSLHYEQFF. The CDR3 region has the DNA TGTGCCAGCAGCCGAGGACGGGAGTCAAGCCTTCATTATGAGCAGTTCTTC.

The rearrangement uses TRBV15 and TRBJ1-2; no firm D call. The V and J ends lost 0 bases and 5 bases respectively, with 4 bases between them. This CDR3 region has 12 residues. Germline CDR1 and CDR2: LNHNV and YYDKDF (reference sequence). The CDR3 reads CATSRDLYGYTF. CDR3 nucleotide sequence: TGTGCCACCAGCAGAGATCTATATGGCTACACCTTC.

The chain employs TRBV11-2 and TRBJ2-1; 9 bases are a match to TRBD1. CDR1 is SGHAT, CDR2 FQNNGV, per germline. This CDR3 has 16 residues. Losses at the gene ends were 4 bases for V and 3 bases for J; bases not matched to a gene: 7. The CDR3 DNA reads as TGTGCCAGCAGCTCACAGGGGACAGGGATCTACAATGAGCAGTTCTTC. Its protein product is CASSSQGTGIYNEQFF. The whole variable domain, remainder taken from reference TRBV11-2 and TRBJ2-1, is EAGVAQSPRYKIIEKRQSVAFWCNPISGHATLYWYQQILGQGPKLLIQFQNNGVVDDSQLPKDRFSAERLKGVDSTLKIQPAKLEDSAVYLCASSSQGTGIYNEQFFGPGTRLTVL.

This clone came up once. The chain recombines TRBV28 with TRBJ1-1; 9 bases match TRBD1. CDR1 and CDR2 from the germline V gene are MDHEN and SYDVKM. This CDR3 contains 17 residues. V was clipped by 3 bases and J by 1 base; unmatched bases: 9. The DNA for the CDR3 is TGTGCCAGCAGTTTCCTCGGGACAGGGAAGGCGAACACTGAAGCTTTCTTT. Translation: CASSFLGTGKANTEAFF.

For the CDR3, the DNA is TGTGCCAGCAGTTCCGCTCTGGGACAGGGGACTGGAAACACCATATATTTT. Its protein is CASSSALGQGTGNTIYF. The J gene is TRBJ1-3, the V gene TRBV6-2 or TRBV6-3, with 10 bases that match TRBD1. V trimming: 4 bases; J trimming: 2 bases; junction bases outside the gene matches: 8. The CDR3 spans 17 residues. The germline V gene encodes CDR1 MNHEY and CDR2 SVGEGT.

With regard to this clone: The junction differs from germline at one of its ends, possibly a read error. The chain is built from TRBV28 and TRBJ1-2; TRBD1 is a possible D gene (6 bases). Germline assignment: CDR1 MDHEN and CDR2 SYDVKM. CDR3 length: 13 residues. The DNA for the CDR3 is TGTGCCAGCAGTTTAGACAGGCGCTATGGCCACACCTTC. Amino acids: CASSLDRRYGHTF.

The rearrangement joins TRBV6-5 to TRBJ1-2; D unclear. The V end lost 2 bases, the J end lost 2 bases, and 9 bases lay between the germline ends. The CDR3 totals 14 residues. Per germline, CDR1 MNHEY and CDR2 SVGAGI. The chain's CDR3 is CASSYQAGNYGYTF. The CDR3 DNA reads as TGTGCCAGCAGTTACCAGGCCGGCAACTATGGCTACACCTTC.

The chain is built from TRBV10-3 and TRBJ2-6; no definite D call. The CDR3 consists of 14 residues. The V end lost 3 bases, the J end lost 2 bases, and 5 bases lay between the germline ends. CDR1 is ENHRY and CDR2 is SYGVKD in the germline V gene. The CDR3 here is CAISDRAGANVLTF. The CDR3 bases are TGTGCCATCAGTGACCGGGCTGGGGCCAACGTCCTGACTTTC.

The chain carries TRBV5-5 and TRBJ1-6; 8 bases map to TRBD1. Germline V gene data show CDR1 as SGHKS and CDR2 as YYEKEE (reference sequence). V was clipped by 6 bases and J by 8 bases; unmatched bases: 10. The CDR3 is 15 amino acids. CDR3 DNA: TGTGCCAGCACCCGGACAGGGTTATTGGATTCACCCCTCCACTTT. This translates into CASTRTGLLDSPLHF.

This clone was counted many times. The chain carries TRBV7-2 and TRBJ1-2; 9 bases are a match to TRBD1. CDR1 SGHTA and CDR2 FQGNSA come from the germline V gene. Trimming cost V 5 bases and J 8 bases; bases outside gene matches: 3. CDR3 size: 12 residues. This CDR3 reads CASSRDRAGYTF. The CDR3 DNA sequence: TGTGCCAGCAGCCGGGACAGGGCGGGCTACACCTTC.

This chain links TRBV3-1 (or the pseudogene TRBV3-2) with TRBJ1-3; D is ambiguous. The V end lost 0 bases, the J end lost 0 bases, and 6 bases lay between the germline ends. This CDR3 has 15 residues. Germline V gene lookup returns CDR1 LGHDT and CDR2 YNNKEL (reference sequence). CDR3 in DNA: TGTGCCAGCAGCCAAGATCTGAGCTCTGGAAACACCATATATTTT. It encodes CASSQDLSSGNTIYF.

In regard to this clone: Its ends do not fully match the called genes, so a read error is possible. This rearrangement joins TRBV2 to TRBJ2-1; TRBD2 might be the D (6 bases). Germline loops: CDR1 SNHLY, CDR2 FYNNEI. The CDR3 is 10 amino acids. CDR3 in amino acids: CASSGGWEVF. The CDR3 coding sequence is TGTGCCAGCAGCGGCGGATGGGAGGTCTTC.

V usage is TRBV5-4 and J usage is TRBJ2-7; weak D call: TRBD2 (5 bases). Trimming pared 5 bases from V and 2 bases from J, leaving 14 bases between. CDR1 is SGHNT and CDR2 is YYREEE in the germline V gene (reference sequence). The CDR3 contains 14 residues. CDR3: CASSLHAGTYEQYF. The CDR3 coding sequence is TGTGCCAGCAGTTTACATGCGGGTACCTACGAGCAGTACTTC.

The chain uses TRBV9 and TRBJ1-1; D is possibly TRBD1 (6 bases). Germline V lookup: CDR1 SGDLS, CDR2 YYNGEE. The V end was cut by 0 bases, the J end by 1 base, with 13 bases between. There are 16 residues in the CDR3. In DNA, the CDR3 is TGTGCCAGCAGCGTAGACGCAGGGGCGCCGAACACTGAAGCTTTCTTT. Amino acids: CASSVDAGAPNTEAFF. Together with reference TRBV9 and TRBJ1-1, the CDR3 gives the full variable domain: DSGVTQTPKHLITATGQRVTLRCSPRSGDLSVYWYQQSLDQGLQFLIQYYNGEERAKGNILERFSAQQFPDLHSELNLSSLELGDSALYFCASSVDAGAPNTEAFFGQGTRLTVV.

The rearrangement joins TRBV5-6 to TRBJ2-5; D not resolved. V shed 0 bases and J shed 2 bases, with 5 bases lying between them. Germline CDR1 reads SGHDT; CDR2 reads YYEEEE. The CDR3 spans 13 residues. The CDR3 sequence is CASSLVPQETQYF. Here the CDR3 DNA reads TGTGCCAGCAGCTTGGTCCCTCAAGAGACCCAGTACTTC.

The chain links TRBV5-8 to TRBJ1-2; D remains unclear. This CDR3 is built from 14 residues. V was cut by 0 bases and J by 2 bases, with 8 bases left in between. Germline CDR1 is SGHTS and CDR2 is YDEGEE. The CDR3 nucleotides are TGTGCCAGCAGCTTGGTCTCTGTGAACTATGGCTACACCTTC. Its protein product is CASSLVSVNYGYTF.

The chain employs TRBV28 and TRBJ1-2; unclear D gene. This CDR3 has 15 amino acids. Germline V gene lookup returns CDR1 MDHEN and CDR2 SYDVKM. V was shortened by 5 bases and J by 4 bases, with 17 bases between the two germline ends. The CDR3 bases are TGTGCCAGCAGTAAACAAGGCGGTGGTAGCTATGGCTACACCTTC. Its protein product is CASSKQGGGSYGYTF.

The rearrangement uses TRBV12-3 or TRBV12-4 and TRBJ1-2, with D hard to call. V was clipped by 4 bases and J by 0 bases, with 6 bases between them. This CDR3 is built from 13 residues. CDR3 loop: CASSSSANYGYTF. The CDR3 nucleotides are TGTGCCAGCAGTTCTTCAGCTAACTATGGCTACACCTTC.

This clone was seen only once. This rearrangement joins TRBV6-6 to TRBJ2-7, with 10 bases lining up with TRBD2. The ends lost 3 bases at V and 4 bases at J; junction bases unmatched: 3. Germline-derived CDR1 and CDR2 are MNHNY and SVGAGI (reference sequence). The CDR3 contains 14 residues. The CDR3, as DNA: TGTGCCAGCAGTTATAGCGGGGGGTTGTACGAGCAGTACTTC. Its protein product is CASSYSGGLYEQYF.

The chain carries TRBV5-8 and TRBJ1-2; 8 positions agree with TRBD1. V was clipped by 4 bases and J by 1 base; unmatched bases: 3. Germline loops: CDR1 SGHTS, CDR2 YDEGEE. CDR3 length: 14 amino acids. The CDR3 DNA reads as TGTGCCAGCAGCGTGACAGGGGTTAACTATGGCTACACCTTC. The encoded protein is CASSVTGVNYGYTF.

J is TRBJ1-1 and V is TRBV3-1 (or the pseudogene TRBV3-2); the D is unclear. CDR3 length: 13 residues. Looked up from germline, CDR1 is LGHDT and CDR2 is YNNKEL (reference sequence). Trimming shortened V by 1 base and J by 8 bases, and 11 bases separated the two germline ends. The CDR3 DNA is TGTGCCAGCAGCCAAGGTTTCGCCAGGGAAGCTTTCTTT. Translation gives CASSQGFAREAFF.

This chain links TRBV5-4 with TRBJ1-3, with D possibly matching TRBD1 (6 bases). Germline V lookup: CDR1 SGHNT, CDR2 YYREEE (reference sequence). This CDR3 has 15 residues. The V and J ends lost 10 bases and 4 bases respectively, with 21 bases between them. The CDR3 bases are TGTGCCGGCCTCTCGAAGGGGGTGGGAGGAAACACCATATATTTT. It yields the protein CAGLSKGVGGNTIYF.

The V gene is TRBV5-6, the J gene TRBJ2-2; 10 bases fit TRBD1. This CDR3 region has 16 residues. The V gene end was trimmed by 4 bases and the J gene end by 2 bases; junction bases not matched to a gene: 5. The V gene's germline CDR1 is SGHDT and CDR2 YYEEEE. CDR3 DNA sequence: TGTGCCAGCAGCCGGGGGACAGGGGTTAACACCGGGGAGCTGTTTTTT. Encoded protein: CASSRGTGVNTGELFF.

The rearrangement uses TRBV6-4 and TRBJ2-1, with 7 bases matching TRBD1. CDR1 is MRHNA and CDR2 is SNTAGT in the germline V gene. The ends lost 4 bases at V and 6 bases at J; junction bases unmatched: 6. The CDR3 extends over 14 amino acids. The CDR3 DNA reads TGTGCCAGCAGTGGTTCGGGACAGAGCAATGAGCAGTTCTTC. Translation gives CASSGSGQSNEQFF.